This T cell receptor (beta chain) is from a study of blood T cell repertoires in COVID-19. About the research overall: Samples came from the United States, Italy and Spain, spanning acute and convalescent COVID-19. PBMCs, B-cell-depleted T cells, or T cells provided the cDNA or gDNA that made up the material.

TCRdb's copy holds only in-frame clones and misses some; the assay was immunoSEQ multiplex PCR. Altogether a few hundred thousand clones are present, 90% being singletons, with the ten largest covering around 2.3%. The V gene's germline CDR1 is LGHNA and CDR2 YSLEER. The V end lost 0 bases, the J end lost 1 base, and 10 bases lay between the germline ends. CDR3 length: 17 residues. The sequencing input was peripheral blood. This TCR came from a woman aged 55-69 years with COVID-19, enrolled during active disease. The chain combines TRBV4-3 with TRBJ2-6; no definite D call. Here the CDR3 reads CASSQDSLTSGANVLTF. In DNA, the CDR3 is TGCGCCAGCAGCCAAGATAGCCTTACTTCTGGGGCCAACGTCCTGACTTTC.